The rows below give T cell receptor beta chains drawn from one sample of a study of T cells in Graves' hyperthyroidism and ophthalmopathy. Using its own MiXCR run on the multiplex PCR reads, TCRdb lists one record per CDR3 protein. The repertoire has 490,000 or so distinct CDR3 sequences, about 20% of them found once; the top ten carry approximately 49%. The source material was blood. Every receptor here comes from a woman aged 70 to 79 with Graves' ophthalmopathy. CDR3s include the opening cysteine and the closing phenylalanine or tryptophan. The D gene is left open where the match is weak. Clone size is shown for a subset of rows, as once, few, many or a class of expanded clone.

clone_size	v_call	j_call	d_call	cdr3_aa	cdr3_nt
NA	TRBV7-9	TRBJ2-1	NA	CASRFRGNNEQFF	TGTGCCAGCAGATTTAGGGGCAACAATGAGCAGTTCTTC
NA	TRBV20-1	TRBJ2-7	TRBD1	CSARDEGAISLYEQYF	TGCAGTGCTAGAGATGAGGGGGCCATAAGCCTCTACGAGCAGTACTTC
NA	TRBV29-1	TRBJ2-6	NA	CSVSSSGANVLTF	TGCAGCGTCTCAAGCTCTGGGGCCAACGTCCTGACTTTC
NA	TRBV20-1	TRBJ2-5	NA	CSAEDRETQYF	TGCAGTGCTGAGGACAGAGAGACCCAGTACTTC
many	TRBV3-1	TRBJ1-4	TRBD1	CASSLGTGIGGEKLFF	TGTGCCAGCAGCCTCGGGACAGGGATAGGCGGTGAAAAACTGTTTTTT
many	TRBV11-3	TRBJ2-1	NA	CASSLRTEYNEQFF	TGTGCCAGCAGCTTGCGAACGGAGTACAATGAGCAGTTCTTC
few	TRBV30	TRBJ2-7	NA	CAWNGDSGEQYF	TGTGCCTGGAATGGGGATTCGGGTGAGCAGTACTTC
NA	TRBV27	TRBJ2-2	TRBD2	CASSLLAGVANTGELFF	TGTGCCAGCAGTTTACTAGCGGGGGTAGCGAACACCGGGGAGCTGTTTTTT
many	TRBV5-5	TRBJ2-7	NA	CASSQGTTTSYEQYF	TGTGCCAGCAGCCAGGGGACAACTACGTCCTACGAGCAGTACTTC
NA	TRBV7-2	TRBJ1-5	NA	CASSFPDGSNQPQHF	TGTGCCAGCAGCTTCCCGGACGGTAGCAATCAGCCCCAGCATTTT
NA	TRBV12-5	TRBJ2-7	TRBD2	CASGLGKTSGNPYEQYF	TGTGCTAGTGGTTTGGGGAAAACTAGCGGGAATCCCTACGAGCAGTACTTC
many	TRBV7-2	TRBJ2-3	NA	CASSLAYHSLDTQYF	TGTGCCAGCAGCTTAGCGTATCACAGTTTGGATACGCAGTATTTT
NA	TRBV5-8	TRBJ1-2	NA	CASSLLKSRNYGYTF	TGTGCCAGCAGCTTGCTTAAGTCACGTAACTATGGCTACACCTTC
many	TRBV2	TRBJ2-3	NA	CASSETGRTAQYF	TGTGCCAGCAGTGAAACAGGGCGTACTGCGCAGTATTTT
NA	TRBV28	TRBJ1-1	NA	CASSPGRPMNTEAFF	TGTGCCAGCAGTCCAGGACGGCCGATGAACACTGAAGCTTTCTTT
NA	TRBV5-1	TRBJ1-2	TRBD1	CASSLQGPYGYTF	TGCGCCAGCAGCCTACAGGGGCCCTATGGCTACACCTTC
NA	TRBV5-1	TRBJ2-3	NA	CASIEPTGGGADTQYF	TGCGCCAGCATCGAACCAACAGGGGGGGGCGCAGATACGCAGTATTTT
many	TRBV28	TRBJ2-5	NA	CASSSWAGTLGGETQYF	TGTGCCAGCAGTTCATGGGCGGGAACACTCGGGGGAGAGACCCAGTACTTC
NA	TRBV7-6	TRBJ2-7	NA	CASSLGSYNYEQHF	TGTGCCAGCAGCTTAGGAAGTTACAACTACGAGCAGCACTTC
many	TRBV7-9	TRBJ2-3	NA	CASSPRGGGTDTQYF	TGTGCCAGCAGTCCCCGCGGAGGTGGCACAGATACGCAGTATTTT
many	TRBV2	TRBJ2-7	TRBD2	CASSEALRWAGEPDEQYF	TGTGCCAGCAGTGAAGCGCTTCGATGGGCGGGAGAGCCGGACGAGCAGTACTTC
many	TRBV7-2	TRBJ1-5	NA	CASSFSAGSPYQPQHF	TGTGCCAGCAGCTTCTCGGCGGGGAGCCCCTATCAGCCCCAGCATTTT
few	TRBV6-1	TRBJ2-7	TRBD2	CASGEERGSYEQYF	TGTGCCAGCGGCGAGGAGCGGGGCTCCTACGAGCAGTACTTC